This T cell receptor beta chain was observed in a study of T-cell reconstitution after alpha-beta-depleted transplantation in children. As it was prepared, the TCRbeta library received unique molecular identifiers. TCRdb analysed the PCR reads with MiXCR anew, one entry per CDR3 protein. The repertoire has around 680,000 distinct CDR3 sequences, 16% of them found once; the top ten carry over 0.95%. This clonotype was counted at least ten times. The V and J ends lost 3 bases and 4 bases, in that order; junction bases with no gene match: 8. The CDR3 is 14 amino acids. Germline V gene lookup returns CDR1 GTSNPN and CDR2 SVGIG (reference sequence).

V usage is TRBV30 and J usage is TRBJ2-7; 8 nucleotides align to TRBD1. The starting material was PBMCs from the stem cell graft donor, obtained from the stem cell graft. The origin of this receptor is a human donor who donated a stem cell graft to a child with acute myeloid leukemia. CDR3 in amino acids: CAWSLGQGRYEQYF. The CDR3 bases are TGTGCCTGGAGCCTAGGACAGGGACGATACGAGCAGTACTTC.